This T cell receptor (beta chain) was found in a study of blood T cell repertoires in COVID-19. Profiled with immunoSEQ multiplex PCR; TCRdb holds only in-frame clones, not every one. The sample has 380,000 or so clones, more than 70% seen once; the top ten hold roughly 1.2%. The specimen sequenced was peripheral blood. The source is a man aged 40-55 years with acute or convalescent COVID-19.

Here the CDR3 reads CASSYLAGSGYEQYF. In nucleotides, the CDR3 is TGTGCCAGCAGTTACCTGGCAGGGTCTGGCTACGAGCAGTACTTC. The chain employs TRBV6-2 or TRBV6-3 and TRBJ2-7; TRBD1 might be the D (5 bases). The germline V gene has CDR1 MNHEY and CDR2 SVGEGT. V gave up 2 bases and J gave up 3 bases, with 14 bases separating them. The length of the CDR3 is 15 residues.